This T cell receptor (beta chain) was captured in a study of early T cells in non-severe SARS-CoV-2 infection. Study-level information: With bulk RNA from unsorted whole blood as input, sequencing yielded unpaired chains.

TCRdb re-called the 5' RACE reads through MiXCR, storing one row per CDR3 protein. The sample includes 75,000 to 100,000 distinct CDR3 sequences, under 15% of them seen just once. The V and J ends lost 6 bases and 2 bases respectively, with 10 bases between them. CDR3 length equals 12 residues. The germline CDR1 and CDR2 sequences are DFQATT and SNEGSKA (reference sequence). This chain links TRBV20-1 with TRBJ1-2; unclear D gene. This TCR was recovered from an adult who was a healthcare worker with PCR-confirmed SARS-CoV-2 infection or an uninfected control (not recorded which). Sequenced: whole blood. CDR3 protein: CSATGPNYGYTF. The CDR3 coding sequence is TGCAGTGCCACGGGTCCCAACTATGGCTACACCTTC.